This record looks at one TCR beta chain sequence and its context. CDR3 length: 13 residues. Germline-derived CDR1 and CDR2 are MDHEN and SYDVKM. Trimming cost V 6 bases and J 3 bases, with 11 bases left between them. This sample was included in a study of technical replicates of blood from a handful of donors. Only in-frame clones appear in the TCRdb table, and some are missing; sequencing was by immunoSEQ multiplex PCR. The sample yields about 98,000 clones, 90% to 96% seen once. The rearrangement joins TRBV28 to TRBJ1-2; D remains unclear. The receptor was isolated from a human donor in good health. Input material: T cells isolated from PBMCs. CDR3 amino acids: CASSLHSYYGYTF. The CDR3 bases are TGTGCCAGCAGCCTTCACAGCTACTATGGCTACACCTTC.